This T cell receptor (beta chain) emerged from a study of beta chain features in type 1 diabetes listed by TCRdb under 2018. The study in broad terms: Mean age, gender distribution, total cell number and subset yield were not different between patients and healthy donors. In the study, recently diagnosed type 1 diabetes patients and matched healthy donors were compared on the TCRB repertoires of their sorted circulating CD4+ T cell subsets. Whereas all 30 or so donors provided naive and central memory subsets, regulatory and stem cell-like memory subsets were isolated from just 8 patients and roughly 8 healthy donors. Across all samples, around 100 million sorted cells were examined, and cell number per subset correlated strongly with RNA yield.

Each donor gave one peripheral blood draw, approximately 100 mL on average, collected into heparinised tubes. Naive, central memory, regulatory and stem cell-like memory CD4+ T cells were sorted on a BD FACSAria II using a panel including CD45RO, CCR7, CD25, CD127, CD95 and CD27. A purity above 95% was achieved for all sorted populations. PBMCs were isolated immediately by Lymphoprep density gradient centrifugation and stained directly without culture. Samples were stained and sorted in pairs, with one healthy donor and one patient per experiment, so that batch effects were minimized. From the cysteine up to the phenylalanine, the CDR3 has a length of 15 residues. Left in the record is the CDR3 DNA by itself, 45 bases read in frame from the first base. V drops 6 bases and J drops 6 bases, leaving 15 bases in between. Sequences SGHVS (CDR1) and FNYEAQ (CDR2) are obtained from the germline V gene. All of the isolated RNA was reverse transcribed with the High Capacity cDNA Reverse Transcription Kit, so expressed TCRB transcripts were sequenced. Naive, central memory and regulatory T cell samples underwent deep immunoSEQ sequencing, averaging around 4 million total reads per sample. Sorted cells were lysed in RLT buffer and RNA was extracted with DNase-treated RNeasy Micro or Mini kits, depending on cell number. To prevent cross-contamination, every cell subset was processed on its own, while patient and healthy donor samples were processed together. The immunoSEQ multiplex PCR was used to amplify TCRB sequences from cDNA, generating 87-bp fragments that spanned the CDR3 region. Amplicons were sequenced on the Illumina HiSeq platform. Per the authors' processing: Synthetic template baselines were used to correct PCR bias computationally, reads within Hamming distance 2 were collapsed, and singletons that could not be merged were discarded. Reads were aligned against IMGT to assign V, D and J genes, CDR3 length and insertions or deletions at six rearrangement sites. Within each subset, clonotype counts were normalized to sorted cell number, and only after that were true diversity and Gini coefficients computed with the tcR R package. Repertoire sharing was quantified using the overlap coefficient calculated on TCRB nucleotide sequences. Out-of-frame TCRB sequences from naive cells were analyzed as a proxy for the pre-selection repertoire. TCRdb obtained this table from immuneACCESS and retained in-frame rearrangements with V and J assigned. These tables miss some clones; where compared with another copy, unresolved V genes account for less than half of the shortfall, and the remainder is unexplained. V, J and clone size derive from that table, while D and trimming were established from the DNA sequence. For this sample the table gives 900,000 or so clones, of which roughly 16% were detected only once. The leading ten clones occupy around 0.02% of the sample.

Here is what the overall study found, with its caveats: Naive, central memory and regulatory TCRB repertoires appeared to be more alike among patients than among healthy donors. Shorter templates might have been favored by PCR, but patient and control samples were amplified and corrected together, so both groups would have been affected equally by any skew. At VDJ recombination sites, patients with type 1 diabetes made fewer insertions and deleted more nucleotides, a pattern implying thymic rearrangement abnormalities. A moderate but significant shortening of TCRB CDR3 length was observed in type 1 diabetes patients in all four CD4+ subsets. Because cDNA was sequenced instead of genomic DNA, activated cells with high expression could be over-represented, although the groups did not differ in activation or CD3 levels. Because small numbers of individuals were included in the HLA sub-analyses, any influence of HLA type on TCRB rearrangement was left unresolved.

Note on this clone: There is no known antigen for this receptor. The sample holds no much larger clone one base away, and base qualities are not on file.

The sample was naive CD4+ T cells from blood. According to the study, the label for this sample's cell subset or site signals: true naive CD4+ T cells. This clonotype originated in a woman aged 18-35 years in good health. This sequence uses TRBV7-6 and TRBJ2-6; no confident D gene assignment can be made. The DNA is TGTGCCAGCAGTCACCCCTCCCTAGAGGCCAACGTCCTGACTTTC. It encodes CASSHPSLEANVLTF.